This TCR beta chain was identified in a study of cytomegalovirus exposure and HLA in healthy donors. Study observations and caveats: CMV antigen specificity of three CMV-associated chains was confirmed in vitro. Listed as cytomegalovirus-associated were 150 or so TCR beta chains. Certain sequence variants were highly shared and formed a cluster, and this cluster was likely a sequencing artifact.

With regard to this clone: The antigen is not known.

CDR3 length: 15 amino acids. Germline CDR1 reads KGHSH; CDR2 reads LQKENI. V was trimmed by 3 bases and J by 4 bases, leaving 12 bases between them. Primers included in the PCR were 60 Vbeta and 13 Jbeta primers. Authors' methods: A follow-up analysis tallied around 80 million unique TCR beta chains, roughly 11 million shared. Some clones are missing from TCRdb's copy, which holds only in-frame ones; the method was immunoSEQ multiplex PCR. Clonal size and the V and J genes are those of that table, whereas D and trimming came from the DNA. The table has around 140,000 clones, 75% to 80% seen once. The sequence came from a male donor in good health and CMV-seronegative. The chain uses TRBV18 and TRBJ1-4; D is undetermined. Sequencing input: PBMCs. In DNA, the CDR3 is TGTGCCAGCTCACCGAGGGTAGGGCGTAATGAAAAACTGTTTTTT. It yields the protein CASSPRVGRNEKLFF.